Each of the 5 T cell receptor beta chains below was sequenced from the same sample in a study (dated by TCRdb to between 2015 and 2016). Library preparation was by RT-PCR. The sequencing machine was an Illumina MiSeq. TCRdb's own reprocessing of the public reads used fastp at Q25 and MiXCR and kept productive beta chains. Rows are combined by CDR3 protein, so each entry shows the most common genes and DNA. The sample table lists about 680,000 distinct CDR3 sequences, over 12% of them with a count of one. The ten largest clones add up to just over 3.5% of the sample. Sequencing input: memory CD4+ T cells from blood. Every receptor here comes from a female donor in good health, serving as a healthy control.

In this sample, this clonotype turned up many times. The chain joins TRBV6-5 to TRBJ1-1; 7 bases line up with TRBD1. The CDR3 consists of 12 residues. Losses at the gene ends were 4 bases for V and 8 bases for J; bases not matched to a gene: 4. Germline lookup yields CDR1 MNHEY and CDR2 SVGAGI. The CDR3 is CASSWDRREAFF. CDR3 in DNA: TGTGCCAGCAGTTGGGACAGAAGAGAAGCTTTCTTT.

This chain links TRBV7-2 with TRBJ2-7, with D unclear. Trimming took 5 bases from V and 2 from J, leaving 16 bases between them. This CDR3 comprises 15 residues. Germline CDR1 reads SGHTA; CDR2 reads FQGNSA. The CDR3 protein is CASSQAAALAYEQYF. Here the CDR3 DNA reads TGTGCCAGCAGCCAGGCTGCGGCCTTAGCCTACGAGCAGTACTTC.

This clonotype was picked up many times. This chain uses TRBV6-5 with TRBJ1-2; maybe TRBD1 (5 bases). Germline CDR1 reads MNHEY; CDR2 reads SVGAGI. Trimming stripped 2 bases from V and 5 bases from J, with 18 bases between. The CDR3 length is 16 residues. The CDR3 region is CASSYVFTGSGYGYTF. The CDR3 DNA is TGTGCCAGCAGTTACGTCTTTACAGGCTCAGGATATGGCTACACCTTC.

This clonotype showed up just a few times. CDR3 in amino acids: CASSLGQLKDYGYTF. CDR3 DNA sequence: TGCGCCAGCAGCTTGGGACAGCTCAAGGACTATGGCTACACCTTC. The rearrangement links TRBV5-1 to TRBJ1-2; weak D call: TRBD1 (5 bases). The ends were cut back, 0 bases at V and 3 bases at J, with 12 bases in the middle. CDR3 length equals 15 residues. In germline, CDR1 is SGHRS, CDR2 YFSETQ. The whole variable domain, remainder taken from reference TRBV5-1 and TRBJ1-2, is KAGVTQTPRYLIKTRGQQVTLSCSPISGHRSVSWYQQTPGQGLQFLFEYFSETQRNKGNFPGRFSGRQFSNSRSEMNVSTLELGDSALYLCASSLGQLKDYGYTFGSGTRLTVV.

The chain uses TRBV6-1 and TRBJ2-7, with 10 bases aligning to TRBD2. Germline CDR1 is MNHNS and CDR2 is SASEGT. The CDR3 spans 15 residues. V lost 6 bases, J lost 3 bases, and 8 bases stayed unmatched. The chain's CDR3 is CASRYRTSGNYEQYF. The CDR3 DNA reads TGTGCCAGCAGGTACCGGACTAGCGGAAACTACGAGCAGTACTTC.